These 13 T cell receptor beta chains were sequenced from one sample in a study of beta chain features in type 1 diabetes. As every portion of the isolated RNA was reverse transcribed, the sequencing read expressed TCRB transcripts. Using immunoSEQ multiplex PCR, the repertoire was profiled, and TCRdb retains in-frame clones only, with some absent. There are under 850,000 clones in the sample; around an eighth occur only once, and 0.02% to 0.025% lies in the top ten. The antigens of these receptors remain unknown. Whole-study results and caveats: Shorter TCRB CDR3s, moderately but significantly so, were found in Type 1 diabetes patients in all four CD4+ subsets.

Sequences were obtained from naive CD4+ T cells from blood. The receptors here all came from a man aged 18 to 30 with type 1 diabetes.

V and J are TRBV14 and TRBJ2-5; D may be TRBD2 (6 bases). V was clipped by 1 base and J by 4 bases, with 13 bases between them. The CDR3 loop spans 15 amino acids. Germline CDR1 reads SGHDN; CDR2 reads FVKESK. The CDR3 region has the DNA TGTGCCAGCAGCCAAGCCGGGACTGGGGTAGAGACCCAGTACTTC. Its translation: CASSQAGTGVETQYF.

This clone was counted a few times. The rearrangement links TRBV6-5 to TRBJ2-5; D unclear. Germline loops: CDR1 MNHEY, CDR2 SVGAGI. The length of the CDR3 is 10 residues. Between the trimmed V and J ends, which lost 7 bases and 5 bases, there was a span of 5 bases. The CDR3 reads CASMWETQYF. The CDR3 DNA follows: TGTGCCAGCATGTGGGAGACCCAGTACTTC.

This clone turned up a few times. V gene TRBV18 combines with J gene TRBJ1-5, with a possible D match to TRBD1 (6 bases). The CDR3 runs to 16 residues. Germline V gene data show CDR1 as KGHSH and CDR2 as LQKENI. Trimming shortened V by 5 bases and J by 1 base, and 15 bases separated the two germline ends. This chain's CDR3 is CASSSRTVRSNQPQHF. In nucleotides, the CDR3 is TGTGCCAGCTCATCTCGGACAGTAAGGAGCAATCAGCCCCAGCATTTT.

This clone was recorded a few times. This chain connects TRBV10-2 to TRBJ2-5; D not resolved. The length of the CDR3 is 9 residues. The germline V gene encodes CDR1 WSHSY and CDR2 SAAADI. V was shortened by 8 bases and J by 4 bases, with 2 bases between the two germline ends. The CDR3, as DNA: TGCGCCAGCGGAGAGACCCAGTACTTC. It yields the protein CASGETQYF.

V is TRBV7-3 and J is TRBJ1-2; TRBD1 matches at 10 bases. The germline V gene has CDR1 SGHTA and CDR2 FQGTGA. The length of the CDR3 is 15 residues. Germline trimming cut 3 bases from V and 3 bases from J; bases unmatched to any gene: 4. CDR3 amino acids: CASSFSGTGDYGYTF. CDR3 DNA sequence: TGTGCCAGCAGCTTCTCCGGGACAGGGGACTATGGCTACACCTTC.

The CDR3 DNA sequence: TGTGCCTGGATCTCGACAGGGGGCGTCACCGGGGAGCTGTTTTTT. Its protein product is CAWISTGGVTGELFF. This chain uses TRBV30 with TRBJ2-2; 10 positions match TRBD1. There are 15 residues in the CDR3. Germline trimming cut 4 bases from V and 4 bases from J; bases unmatched to any gene: 6. Germline-derived CDR1 and CDR2 are GTSNPN and SVGIG (reference sequence).

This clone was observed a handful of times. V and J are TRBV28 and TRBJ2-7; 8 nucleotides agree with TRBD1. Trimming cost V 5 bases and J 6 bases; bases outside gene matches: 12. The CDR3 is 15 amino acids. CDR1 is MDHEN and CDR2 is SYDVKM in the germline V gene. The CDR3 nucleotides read TGTGCCAGCAGTCCACGCGGACAGGGTTCAGGCGAGCAGTACTTC. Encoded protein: CASSPRGQGSGEQYF.

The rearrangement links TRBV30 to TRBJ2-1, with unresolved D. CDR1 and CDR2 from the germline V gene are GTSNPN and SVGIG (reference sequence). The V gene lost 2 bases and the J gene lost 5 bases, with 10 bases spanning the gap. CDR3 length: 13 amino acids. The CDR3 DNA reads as TGTGCCTGGAGTATGTTGACGGACAATGAGCAGTTCTTC. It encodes CAWSMLTDNEQFF. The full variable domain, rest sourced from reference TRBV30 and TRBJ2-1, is SQTIHQWPATLVQPVGSPLSLECTVEGTSNPNLYWYRQAAGRGLQLLFYSVGIGQISSEVPQNLSASRPQDRQFILSSKKLLLSDSGFYLCAWSMLTDNEQFFGPGTRLTVL.

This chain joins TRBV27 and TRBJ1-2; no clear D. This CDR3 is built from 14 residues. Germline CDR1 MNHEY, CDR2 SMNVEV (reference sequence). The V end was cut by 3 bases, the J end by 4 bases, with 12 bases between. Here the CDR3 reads CASSFSPRSYGYTF. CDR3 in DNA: TGTGCCAGCAGTTTCTCCCCCCGGTCCTATGGCTACACCTTC.

The CDR3: CASIKPPAGSTDTQYF. For the CDR3, the DNA is TGTGCCAGCATCAAACCACCGGCAGGGTCCACAGATACGCAGTATTTT. The chain joins TRBV28 to TRBJ2-3; D perhaps matches TRBD1 (5 bases). CDR3 length: 16 amino acids. V was pared by 7 bases and J by 2 bases, with 19 bases between. Germline CDR1 is MDHEN and CDR2 is SYDVKM.

DNA of the CDR3: TGTGCCAGCAGTCAAGACGCGGGGGCCGGGGAGCTGTTTTTT. Translated: CASSQDAGAGELFF. The gene calls are TRBV9 and TRBJ2-2, with TRBD2 matching over 7 bases. V lost 5 bases and J lost 6; bases outside the gene matches: 7. The CDR3 contains 14 residues. CDR1 and CDR2 (germline): SGDLS, YYNGEE.

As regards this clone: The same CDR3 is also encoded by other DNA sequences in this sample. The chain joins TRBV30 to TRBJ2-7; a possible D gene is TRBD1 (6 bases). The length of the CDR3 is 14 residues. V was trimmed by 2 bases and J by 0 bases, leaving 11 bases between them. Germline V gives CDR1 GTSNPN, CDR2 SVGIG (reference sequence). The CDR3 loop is CAWSRGGSSYEQYF. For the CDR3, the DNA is TGTGCCTGGAGTCGAGGGGGAAGCTCCTACGAGCAGTACTTC.

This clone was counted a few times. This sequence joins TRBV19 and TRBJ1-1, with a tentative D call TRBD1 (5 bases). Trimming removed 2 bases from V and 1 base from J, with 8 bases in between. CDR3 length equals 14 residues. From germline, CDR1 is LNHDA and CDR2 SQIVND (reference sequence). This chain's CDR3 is CASSIRDRNTEAFF. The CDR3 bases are TGTGCCAGTAGTATACGAGACAGGAACACTGAAGCTTTCTTT.